This TCR beta chain was recovered during a study of blood T cell repertoires in COVID-19. Turning to the study itself: Samples came from the United States, Italy and Spain, spanning acute and convalescent COVID-19.

The ends were cut back, 4 bases at V and 4 bases at J, with 14 bases in the middle. Germline V gene sequence: CDR1 SGHRS, CDR2 YFSETQ. This CDR3 contains 14 residues. Measured with immunoSEQ multiplex PCR; TCRdb has only the in-frame clones, and not every one. The data show roughly 160,000 clones, 75% to 85% seen once. The sample consisted of PBMCs or T cells enriched from blood (not recorded which). This clonotype was obtained from a woman aged 55-70 years who had recovered from COVID-19. The chain is built from TRBV5-1 and TRBJ2-5; D gene uncertain. CDR3 bases: TGCGCCAGCAGCCCCGTGACGCCGGGAGAGACCCAGTACTTC. As protein: CASSPVTPGETQYF.